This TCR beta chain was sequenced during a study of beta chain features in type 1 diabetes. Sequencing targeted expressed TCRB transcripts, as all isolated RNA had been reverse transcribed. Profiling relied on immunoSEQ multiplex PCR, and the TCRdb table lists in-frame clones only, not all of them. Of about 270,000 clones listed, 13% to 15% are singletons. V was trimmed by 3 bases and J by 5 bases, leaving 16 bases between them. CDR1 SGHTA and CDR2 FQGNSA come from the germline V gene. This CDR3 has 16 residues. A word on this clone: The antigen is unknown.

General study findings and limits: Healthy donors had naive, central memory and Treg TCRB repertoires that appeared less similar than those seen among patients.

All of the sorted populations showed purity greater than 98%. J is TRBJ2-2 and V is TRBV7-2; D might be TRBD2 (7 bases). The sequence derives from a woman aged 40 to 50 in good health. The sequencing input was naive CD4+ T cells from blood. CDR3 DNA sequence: TGTGCCAGCAGCTTTGGGCGGGGGCGGTTAACCGGGGAGCTGTTTTTT. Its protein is CASSFGRGRLTGELFF.